The clone carrying this T cell receptor (beta chain) has at least ten counts. Each sorted-subset library came from around 1 million CD4+ or CD8+ T cells. The data belong to a study of neurological immune-mediated disorders. Each CDR3 protein is one row after TCRdb ran MiXCR on the 5' RACE reads. The table records fewer than 45,000 distinct CDR3 sequences, roughly 6% of them present only once. CDR1 and CDR2 from the germline V gene are SEHNR and FQNEAQ (reference sequence). V lost 8 bases, J lost 8 bases, and 22 bases lay in between. The CDR3 consists of 15 residues. The sequencing input was CD4+ T cells from blood. The TCR sequence derives from a woman aged 40 to 50 in good health. The chain has TRBV7-9 and TRBJ1-5, with D perhaps TRBD1 (6 bases). CDR3 sequence (DNA): TGTGCCAGCGGGCTCGGACAGTCTTTGGGGGAGCCCCAGCATTTT. Protein sequence: CASGLGQSLGEPQHF. Full variable domain (missing parts from reference TRBV7-9 and TRBJ1-5): DTGVSQNPRHKITKRGQNVTFRCDPISEHNRLYWYRQTLGQGPEFLTYFQNEAQLEKSRLLSDRFSAERPKGSFSTLEIQRTEQGDSAMYLCASGLGQSLGEPQHFGDGTRLSIL.